This is a list of T cell receptor beta chains from one sample in a study of neurological immune-mediated disorders. A single record per CDR3 protein comes from TCRdb applying MiXCR to the 5' RACE reads. The sample yields some 30,000 distinct CDR3 sequences, around 4.5% seen once. Specimen: PBMCs. These receptor sequences come from a young man in good health. Each CDR3 is given with its conserved first and last residue. D genes are given only for firm matches. Only part of the rows carry a size: once, few, many, or a class if the clone is expanded.

TRBJ1-1 TRBV5-4 NA many CASSTPGSEAFF
TRBJ1-1 TRBV7-2 NA many CASSLVWNTEAFF
TRBJ1-2 TRBV19 NA many CASRPGTRSNYGYTF
TRBJ1-1 TRBV4-2 NA many CASSQGTQPTEAFF
TRBJ1-5 TRBV5-1 NA many CASSLGQLTTNQPQHF
TRBJ1-5 TRBV20-1 TRBD1 many CSVGTGNQPQHF
TRBJ2-5 TRBV19 TRBD2 NA CASSIGGETQYF
TRBJ1-1 TRBV6-1 NA many CASSDGYTEAFF
TRBJ2-7 TRBV5-1 TRBD1 many CASSWGQGGSYEQYF
TRBJ2-1 TRBV5-1 NA many CASSLAGDYNEQFF
TRBJ2-3 TRBV20-1 TRBD1 many CSVSRAGQGRTDTQYF
TRBJ1-3 TRBV7-9 NA many CASREGVSGNTIYF
TRBJ2-1 TRBV7-6 NA once CASSNGNEQFF
TRBJ1-1 TRBV20-1 TRBD1 many CSARDLDRAPNTEAFF
TRBJ2-2 TRBV6-6 TRBD1 few CASSTEYRGNTGELFF
TRBJ1-1 TRBV6-5 NA NA CASGFRGEEAFF
TRBJ2-7 TRBV7-9 NA many CASTEPGFYEQYF
TRBJ2-7 TRBV12-3/TRBV12-4 NA many CASSLETVQYF
TRBJ2-5 TRBV7-2 NA many CASSLDPQETQYF
TRBJ1-1 TRBV20-1 NA many CSARRRRGLGTEAFF
TRBJ1-6 TRBV11-2 NA many CASSLGVRDNSPLHF
TRBJ2-2 TRBV12-3/TRBV12-4 NA many CASGQTNTGELFF
TRBJ1-5 TRBV9 NA many CASSADGDGLNQPQHF
TRBJ2-7 TRBV5-1 TRBD2 many CASRLGTSGTYEQYF
TRBJ2-7 TRBV19 TRBD2 few CASTPLAGVYYEQYF
TRBJ2-5 TRBV10-2 NA many CASSVGTETQYF
TRBJ2-2 TRBV24-1 NA many CATSDNDGGELFF
TRBJ1-5 TRBV6-6 NA many CASTWGGAGNQPQHF